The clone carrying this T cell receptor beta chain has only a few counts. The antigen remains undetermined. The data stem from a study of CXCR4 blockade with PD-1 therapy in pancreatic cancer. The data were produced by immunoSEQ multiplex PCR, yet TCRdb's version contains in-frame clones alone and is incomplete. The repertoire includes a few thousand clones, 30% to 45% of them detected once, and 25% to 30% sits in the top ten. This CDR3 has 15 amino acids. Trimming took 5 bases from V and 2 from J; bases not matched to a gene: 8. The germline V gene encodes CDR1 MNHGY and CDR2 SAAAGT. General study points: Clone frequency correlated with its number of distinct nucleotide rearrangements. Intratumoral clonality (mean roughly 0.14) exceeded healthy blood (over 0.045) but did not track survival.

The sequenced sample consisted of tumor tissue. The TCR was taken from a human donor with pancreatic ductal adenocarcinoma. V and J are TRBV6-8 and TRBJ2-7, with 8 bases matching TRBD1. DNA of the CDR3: TGTGCCAGCAGTGAGGTGACAGGGGCGACCTACGAGCAGTACTTC. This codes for CASSEVTGATYEQYF.